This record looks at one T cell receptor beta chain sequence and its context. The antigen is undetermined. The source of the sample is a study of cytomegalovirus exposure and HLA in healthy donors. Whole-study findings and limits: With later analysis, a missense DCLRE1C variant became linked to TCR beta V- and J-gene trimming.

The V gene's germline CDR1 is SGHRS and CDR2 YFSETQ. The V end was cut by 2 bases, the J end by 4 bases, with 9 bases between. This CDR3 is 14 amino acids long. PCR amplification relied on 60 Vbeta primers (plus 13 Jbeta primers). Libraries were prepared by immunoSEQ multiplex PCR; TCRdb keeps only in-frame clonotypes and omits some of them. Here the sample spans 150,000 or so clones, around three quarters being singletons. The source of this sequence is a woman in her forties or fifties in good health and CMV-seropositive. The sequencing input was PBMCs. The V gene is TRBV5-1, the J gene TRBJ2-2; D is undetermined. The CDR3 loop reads CASSLPTGTGELFF. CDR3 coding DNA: TGCGCCAGCAGCTTACCGACGGGCACCGGGGAGCTGTTTTTT.